Each of the 14 T cell receptor beta chains below was sequenced from the same sample in a study of beta chain features in type 1 diabetes. Broader study findings: Moderate but significant shortening of TCRB CDR3s was recorded in all four CD4+ subsets from Type 1 diabetes patients.

Antigen specificity for these receptors is unknown. Sequencing targeted expressed TCRB transcripts, as all isolated RNA had been reverse transcribed. Clones were sequenced by immunoSEQ multiplex PCR, and TCRdb holds only the in-frame ones, with some missing. The table has around 250,000 clones, 24% seen once; the top ten hold 0.012%. Sequencing used naive CD4+ T cells from blood. The receptors were sampled from a woman under 40 with type 1 diabetes.

The gene calls are TRBV5-4 and TRBJ2-5; 13 bases fit TRBD2. The CDR3 length is 19 residues. The junction had 11 bases not matched to a gene; V was cut back by 0 bases and J by 3 bases. Germline CDR1 is SGHNT and CDR2 is YYREEE (reference sequence). In DNA form, the CDR3 reads TGTGCCAGCAGCTTGGAACTCGGACTAGCGGGAGCCATGGAAGAGACCCAGTACTTC. This translates into CASSLELGLAGAMEETQYF.

This clone was seen a handful of times. The chain is built from TRBV28 and TRBJ2-7, with 10 nucleotides matching TRBD1. Trimming took 4 bases from V and 5 from J; bases not matched to a gene: 5. CDR1 is MDHEN and CDR2 is SYDVKM in the germline V gene. The CDR3 runs 14 residues. The CDR3 spells CASSSGQGRHEQYF. DNA for the CDR3: TGTGCCAGCAGTTCGGGACAGGGGAGGCACGAGCAGTACTTC.

On this clone: Germline is not matched at one junction end, which may reflect a read error. This chain joins TRBV18 and TRBJ1-2; 10 bases line up with TRBD1. Germline V gene sequence: CDR1 KGHSH, CDR2 LQKENI. The CDR3 totals 15 residues. CDR3 DNA: TGTGCCAGCTCACCGGCAGACAGGGGGCAAAGATACATCTTCTTC. Translation gives CASSPADRGQRYIFF.

This chain uses TRBV2 with TRBJ2-7; D remains ambiguous. Germline V gene lookup returns CDR1 SNHLY and CDR2 FYNNEI. V lost 6 bases, J lost 7 bases, and 7 bases lay in between. This CDR3 comprises 10 residues. The CDR3 sequence is CASRSREQYF. The CDR3 DNA reads TGTGCCAGCAGGAGTCGTGAGCAGTACTTC.

This chain uses TRBV13 with TRBJ2-7, with 10 bases that match TRBD2. CDR3 size: 15 residues. The germline V gene has CDR1 PRHDT and CDR2 FYEKMQ (reference sequence). V was pared by 5 bases and J by 5 bases, with 9 bases of the junction left unmatched. CDR3 DNA sequence: TGTGCCAGCAGCCCTTGGACTAGCGGTTCCCACGAGCAGTACTTC. Translating gives CASSPWTSGSHEQYF.

The chain has TRBV23-1 and TRBJ2-5; 12 bases align to TRBD2. TRBV23-1 is filed as an ORF, its function uncertain. The V and J ends lost 2 bases and 4 bases, in that order; junction bases with no gene match: 17. This CDR3 is 20 amino acids long. The CDR3 loop is CASSQRLPGLAGLCGETQYF. The CDR3 DNA is TGCGCCAGCAGTCAACGACTGCCGGGACTAGCGGGCCTTTGTGGAGAGACCCAGTACTTC.

The chain uses TRBV6-5 and TRBJ1-1; TRBD1 agrees at 9 bases. V trimming: 9 bases; J trimming: 4 bases; junction bases outside the gene matches: 9. The CDR3 sequence is 14 residues long. Germline lookup yields CDR1 MNHEY and CDR2 SVGAGI. The CDR3 here is CASVSGTGTTEAFF. The DNA of the CDR3 is TGTGCCAGTGTCTCCGGGACAGGGACCACTGAAGCTTTCTTT.

This clone has more than one count but fewer than ten. The chain uses TRBV7-2 and TRBJ1-5; TRBD1 matches at 7 bases. V was clipped by 1 base and J by 0 bases; unmatched bases: 0. CDR1 SGHTA and CDR2 FQGNSA come from the germline V gene. This CDR3 region has 15 residues. DNA for the CDR3: TGTGCCAGCAGCTTAGAGGGGGCTAGCAATCAGCCCCAGCATTTT. Its translation is CASSLEGASNQPQHF.

The genes are TRBV14 and TRBJ2-1; 10 nucleotides agree with TRBD2. CDR1 and CDR2 from the germline V gene are SGHDN and FVKESK. This CDR3 comprises 19 residues. J lost 4 bases, V lost 1 base, and 13 bases had no gene match. This CDR3 is CASSQGPASGRGTYNEQFF. In DNA form, the CDR3 reads TGTGCCAGCAGCCAAGGTCCCGCTAGCGGGAGAGGGACTTACAATGAGCAGTTCTTC.

This clone has just a few counts. The chain combines TRBV28 with TRBJ1-1, with D perhaps TRBD1 (6 bases). The CDR3 is 16 residues long. Germline-derived CDR1 and CDR2 are MDHEN and SYDVKM. V lost 3 bases and J 11 bases, leaving 25 bases between the germline ends. The CDR3 region has the DNA TGTGCCAGCAGTTTCCTTGATACAAGTGGGGGCCGGTCGGCTTTCTTT. Protein: CASSFLDTSGGRSAFF.

The chain carries TRBV5-1 and TRBJ2-3, with 12 bases that match TRBD2. The germline CDR1 and CDR2 sequences are SGHRS and YFSETQ. With V trimmed by 3 bases and J by 1 base, 3 bases remained unmatched. The CDR3 length is 16 residues. The CDR3 DNA is TGCGCCAGCAGCTGGCGGACTAGCGGGGGCACAGATACGCAGTATTTT. Protein sequence: CASSWRTSGGTDTQYF.

The J gene is TRBJ2-3, the V gene TRBV15; 14 bases line up with TRBD2. The trim removed 5 bases at V and 4 bases at J, leaving 5 bases unmatched. Germline CDR1 and CDR2: LNHNV and YYDKDF (reference sequence). CDR3 size: 16 residues. The CDR3: CATSDGTSGSADTQYF. DNA of the CDR3: TGTGCCACCAGCGACGGGACTAGCGGGAGTGCAGATACGCAGTATTTT.

J is TRBJ2-5 and V is TRBV28, with TRBD1 identical over 8 bases. This CDR3 spans 15 amino acids. The junction had 9 bases not matched to a gene; V was cut back by 4 bases and J by 5 bases. Germline V gives CDR1 MDHEN, CDR2 SYDVKM. CDR3 sequence: CASSSWTGSRETQYF. In nucleotides, the CDR3 is TGTGCCAGCAGTTCCTGGACAGGGTCTAGGGAGACCCAGTACTTC.

This clone was recorded a few times. The rearrangement links TRBV10-3 to TRBJ2-3; 10 positions agree with TRBD2. This CDR3 spans 14 amino acids. Trimming at V came to 5 bases and at J to 4 bases, leaving 3 bases not matched to a gene. CDR1 and CDR2 (germline): ENHRY, SYGVKD. The CDR3 reads CAISPSGSPDTQYF. In DNA form, the CDR3 reads TGTGCCATCAGTCCTAGCGGGAGTCCAGATACGCAGTATTTT.